The sequence of this T cell receptor beta chain was determined in a study of molecular identifiers for immune sequencing clone quantification. Study-level information: The replicate experiment used RNA from roughly 21,000 or 96,000 naive CD8 cells. This RNA was split into five aliquots, and four of them were sequenced.

MiXCR, applied by TCRdb to the PCR reads, yields one record per CDR3 protein. This table holds some 580,000 distinct CDR3 sequences, roughly 23% found once. Sorted cells numbering about 20,000 to 1,000,000, with 10%, 30% or 50% RNA, yielded the naive CD8 libraries. Naive CD8 T cells underwent sorting with the CD8+CD4-CCR7+CD45RA+ definition. In the case of this clonotype: One end of the junction does not line up with germline, which may come from a read error.

The clonotype was recovered from a human donor in good health. Some libraries in this study had Jurkat cell RNA spiked in. Sequenced input: naive CD8+ T cells from blood, with Jurkat cell RNA spiked in. Indicated subset: FACS-sorted CD8+CD4-CCR7+CD45RA+ naive T cells.

CDR3 loop: CASRVTAGGGQPRHF. The CDR3 DNA reads TGTGCCAGCAGAGTTACTGCTGGGGGAGGTCAGCCCCGGCATTTT. This chain links TRBV6-6 with TRBJ1-5; D is perhaps TRBD1 (5 bases). The length of the CDR3 is 15 residues. The germline V gene has CDR1 MNHNY and CDR2 SVGAGI (reference sequence).